This TCR beta chain was sequenced in a study of T-cell memory formation after mild COVID-19. Broader study findings: The authors left the SARS-CoV-2 specificity of second-wave clones peaking on day 37 unconfirmed. A second wave expanding day 15 to 37 was CD4+-biased; contracting clones were balanced.

TCRdb re-called the 5' RACE reads with MiXCR, one entry per CDR3 protein. In the table there are 140,000 or so distinct CDR3 sequences, roughly a fifth of which are singletons. Points on this clonotype: No antigen is known for it.

V was pared by 0 bases and J by 7 bases, with 16 bases between. In germline, CDR1 is SGHRS, CDR2 YFSETQ. The CDR3 contains 15 residues. This clonotype was obtained from an adult woman who had mild COVID-19 (a few samples of this study predate the infection). Cell type and time point are not known. The V and J genes are TRBV5-1 and TRBJ2-5; perhaps D is TRBD1 or TRBD2 (5 bases each). Sequencing used PBMCs or a T cell subset sorted from them (not recorded which). CDR3 loop: CASSLAQGESRTQYF. The DNA of the CDR3 is TGCGCCAGCAGCTTGGCCCAAGGGGAGTCAAGGACCCAGTACTTC.